The source of this T cell receptor (beta chain) is a study of T cells after posttransplantation cyclophosphamide. Study results and limitations: Later blood repertoires were often dominated by clones from the donor CD8+ memory compartment. TRB clonality was highly associated with recipient CMV seropositivity and reactivation. Skin or GI-infiltrating T cells shared few TRB sequences with blood.

The repertoire was sequenced with immunoSEQ multiplex PCR; TCRdb's copy has only in-frame clones and lacks some. The sample gives 40,000 to 55,000 clones, none seen only once, and the top ten clones hold around 2.1%. On the day of bone marrow donation, the related graft donor provided peripheral blood. This clone was detected many times. What it recognizes is unknown. The receptor was isolated from a man aged 35 to 55 in good health, CMV-negative, and a related stem cell transplant donor. The specimen was PBMCs.

CDR3 loop: CASSFGLGRGEQFF. Written as DNA, the CDR3 is TGTGCCAGCAGTTTCGGACTAGGGCGGGGTGAGCAGTTCTTC. The chain uses TRBV6-5 and TRBJ2-1; 7 nucleotides align to TRBD2. Unmatched junction bases numbered 9, after V lost 4 bases and J lost 9 bases. Germline lookup yields CDR1 MNHEY and CDR2 SVGAGI. CDR3 length equals 14 residues.